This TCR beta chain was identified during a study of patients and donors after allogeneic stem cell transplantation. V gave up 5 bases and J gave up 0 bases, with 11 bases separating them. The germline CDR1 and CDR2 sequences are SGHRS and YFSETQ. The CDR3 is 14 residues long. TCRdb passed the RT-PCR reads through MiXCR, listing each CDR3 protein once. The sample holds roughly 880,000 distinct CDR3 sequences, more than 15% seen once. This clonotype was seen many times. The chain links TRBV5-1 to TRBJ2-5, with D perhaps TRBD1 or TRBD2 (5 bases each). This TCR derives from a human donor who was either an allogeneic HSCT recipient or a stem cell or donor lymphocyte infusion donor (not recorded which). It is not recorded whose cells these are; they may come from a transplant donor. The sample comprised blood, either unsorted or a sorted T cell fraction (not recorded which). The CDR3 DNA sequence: TGCGCCAGCAGGGGGAGACAGTACCAAGAGACCCAGTACTTC. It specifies CASRGRQYQETQYF.